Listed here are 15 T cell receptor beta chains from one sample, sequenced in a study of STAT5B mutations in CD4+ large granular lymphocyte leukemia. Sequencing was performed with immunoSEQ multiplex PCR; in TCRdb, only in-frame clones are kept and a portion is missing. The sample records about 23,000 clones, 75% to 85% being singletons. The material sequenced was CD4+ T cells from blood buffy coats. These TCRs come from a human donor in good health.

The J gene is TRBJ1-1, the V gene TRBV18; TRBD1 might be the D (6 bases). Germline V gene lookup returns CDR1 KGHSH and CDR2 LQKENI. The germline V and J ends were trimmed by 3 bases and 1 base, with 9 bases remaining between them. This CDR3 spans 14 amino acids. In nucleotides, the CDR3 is TGTGCCAGCTCACCCGGACAGACGAACACTGAAGCTTTCTTT. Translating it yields CASSPGQTNTEAFF.

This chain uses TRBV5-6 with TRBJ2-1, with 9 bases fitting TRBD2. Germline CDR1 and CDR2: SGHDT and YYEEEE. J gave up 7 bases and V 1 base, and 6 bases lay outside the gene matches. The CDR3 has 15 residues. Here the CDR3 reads CASSLKAGGPNEQFF. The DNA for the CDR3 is TGTGCCAGCAGCTTGAAGGCGGGAGGGCCTAATGAGCAGTTCTTC.

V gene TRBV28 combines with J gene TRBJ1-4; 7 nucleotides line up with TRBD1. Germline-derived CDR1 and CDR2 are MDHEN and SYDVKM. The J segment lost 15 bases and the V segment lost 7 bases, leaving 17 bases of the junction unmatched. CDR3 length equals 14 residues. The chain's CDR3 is CASKIDRDGLGLFF. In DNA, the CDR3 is TGTGCCAGCAAGATCGACAGGGATGGGCTCGGTTTGTTTTTT.

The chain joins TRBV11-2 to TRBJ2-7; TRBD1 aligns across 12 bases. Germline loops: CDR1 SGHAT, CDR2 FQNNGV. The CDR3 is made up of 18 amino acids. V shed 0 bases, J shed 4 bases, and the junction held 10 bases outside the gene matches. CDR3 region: CASSLDLGTGGMRYEQYF. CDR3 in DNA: TGTGCCAGCAGCTTAGATCTCGGGACAGGGGGCATGAGATACGAGCAGTACTTC.

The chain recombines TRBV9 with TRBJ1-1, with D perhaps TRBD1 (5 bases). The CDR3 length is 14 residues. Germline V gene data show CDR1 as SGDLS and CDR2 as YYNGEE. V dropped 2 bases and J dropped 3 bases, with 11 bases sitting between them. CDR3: CASSVVMGDTEAFF. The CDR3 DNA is TGTGCCAGCAGCGTGGTAATGGGGGACACTGAAGCTTTCTTT.

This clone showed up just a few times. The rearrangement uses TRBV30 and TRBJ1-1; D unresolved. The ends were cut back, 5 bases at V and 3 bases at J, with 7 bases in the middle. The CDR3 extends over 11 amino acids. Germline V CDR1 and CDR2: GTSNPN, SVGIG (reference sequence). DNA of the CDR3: TGTGCCTGGGCCCTTTACACTGAAGCTTTCTTT. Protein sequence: CAWALYTEAFF.

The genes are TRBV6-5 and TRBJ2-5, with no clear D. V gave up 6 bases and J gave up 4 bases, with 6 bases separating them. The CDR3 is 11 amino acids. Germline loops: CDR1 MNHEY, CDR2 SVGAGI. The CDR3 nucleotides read TGTGCCAGCAGCCTAGGAGAGACCCAGTACTTC. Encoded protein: CASSLGETQYF.

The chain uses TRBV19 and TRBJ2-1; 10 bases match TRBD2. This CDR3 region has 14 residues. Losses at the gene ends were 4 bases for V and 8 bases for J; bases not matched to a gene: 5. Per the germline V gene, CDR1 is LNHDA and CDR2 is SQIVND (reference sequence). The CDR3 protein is CASSTLAGVDEQFF. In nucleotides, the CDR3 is TGTGCCAGTAGTACGCTAGCGGGAGTAGATGAGCAGTTCTTC.

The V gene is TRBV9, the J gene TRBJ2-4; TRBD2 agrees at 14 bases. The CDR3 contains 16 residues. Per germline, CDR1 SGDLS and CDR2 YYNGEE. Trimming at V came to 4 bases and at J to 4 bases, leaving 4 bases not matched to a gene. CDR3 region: CASSPGTSGGKNIQYF. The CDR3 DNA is TGTGCCAGCAGCCCTGGGACTAGCGGGGGTAAAAACATTCAGTACTTC.

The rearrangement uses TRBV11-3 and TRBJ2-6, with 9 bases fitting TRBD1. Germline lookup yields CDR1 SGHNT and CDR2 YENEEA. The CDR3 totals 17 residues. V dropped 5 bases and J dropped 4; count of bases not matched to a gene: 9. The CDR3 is CASSPQGARSGANVLTF. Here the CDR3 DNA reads TGTGCCAGCAGCCCACAGGGGGCTCGTTCCGGGGCCAACGTCCTGACTTTC. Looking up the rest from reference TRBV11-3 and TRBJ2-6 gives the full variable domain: EAGVVQSPRYKIIEKKQPVAFWCNPISGHNTLYWYLQNLGQGPELLIRYENEEAVDDSQLPKDRFSAERLKGVDSTLKIQPAELGDSAVYLCASSPQGARSGANVLTFGAGSRLTVL.

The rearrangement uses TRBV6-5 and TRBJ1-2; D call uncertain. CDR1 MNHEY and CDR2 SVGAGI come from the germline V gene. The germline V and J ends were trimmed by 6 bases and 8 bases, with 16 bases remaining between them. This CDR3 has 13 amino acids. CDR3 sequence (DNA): TGTGCCAGCAGCCTTACATACCCGGGAGGCTACACCTTC. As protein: CASSLTYPGGYTF.

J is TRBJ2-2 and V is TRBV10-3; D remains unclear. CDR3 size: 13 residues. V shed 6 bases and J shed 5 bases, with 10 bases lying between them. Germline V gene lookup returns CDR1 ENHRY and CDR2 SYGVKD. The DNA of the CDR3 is TGTGCCATCAGCCCTGACCCTACCGGGGAGCTGTTTTTT. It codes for CAISPDPTGELFF.

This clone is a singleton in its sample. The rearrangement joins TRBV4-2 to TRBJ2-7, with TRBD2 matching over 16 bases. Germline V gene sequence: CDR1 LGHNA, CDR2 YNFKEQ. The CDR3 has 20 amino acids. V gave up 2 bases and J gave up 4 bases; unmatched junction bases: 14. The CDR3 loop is CASSQLSGTSGRGMVYEQYF. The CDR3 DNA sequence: TGTGCCAGCAGCCAACTTTCCGGGACTAGCGGGAGGGGGATGGTATACGAGCAGTACTTC.

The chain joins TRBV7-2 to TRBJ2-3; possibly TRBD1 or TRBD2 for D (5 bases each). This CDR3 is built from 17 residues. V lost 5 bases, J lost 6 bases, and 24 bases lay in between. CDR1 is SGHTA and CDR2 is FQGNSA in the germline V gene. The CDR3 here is CASSINGGGFGSDTQYF. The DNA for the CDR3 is TGTGCCAGCAGCATAAACGGTGGGGGTTTTGGGTCGGATACGCAGTATTTT. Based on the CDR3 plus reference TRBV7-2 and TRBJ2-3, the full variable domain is GAGVSQSPSNKVTEKGKDVELRCDPISGHTALYWYRQSLGQGLEFLIYFQGNSAPDKSGLPSDRFSAERTGGSVSTLTIQRTQQEDSAVYLCASSINGGGFGSDTQYFGPGTRLTVL.

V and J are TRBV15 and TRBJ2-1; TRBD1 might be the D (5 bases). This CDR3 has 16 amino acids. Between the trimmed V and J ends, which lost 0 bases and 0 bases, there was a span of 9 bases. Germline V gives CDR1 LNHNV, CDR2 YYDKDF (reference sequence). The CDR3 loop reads CATSRDGASSYNEQFF. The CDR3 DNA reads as TGTGCCACCAGCAGAGATGGGGCAAGCTCCTACAATGAGCAGTTCTTC.